These 2 T cell receptor beta chains share one sample of origin, sequenced in a study of OX40 agonist ivuxolimab in advanced cancers. The protocol was immunoSEQ multiplex PCR, while the TCRdb copy is restricted to in-frame clones and leaves out a portion. The table records nearly 80,000 clones, roughly 84% of them present only once. The sequencing here drew on CD4+ or CD8+ T cells sorted from blood, taken in a trial of the OX40 agonist ivuxolimab. These receptors all come from an adult with an advanced solid tumor such as melanoma, head and neck, liver or kidney cancer.

V and J are TRBV9 and TRBJ1-2; D unclear. The V gene lost 0 bases and the J gene lost 8 bases, with 14 bases spanning the gap. The CDR3 extends over 14 amino acids. Germline lookup yields CDR1 SGDLS and CDR2 YYNGEE. CDR3 protein: CASSVAEGLSGYTF. Written as DNA, the CDR3 is TGTGCCAGCAGCGTAGCCGAAGGGCTAAGCGGCTACACCTTC.

There are a few counts of this clone. V gene TRBV9 combines with J gene TRBJ2-2; TRBD2 might be the D (6 bases). The CDR3 consists of 13 residues. Germline V gene lookup returns CDR1 SGDLS and CDR2 YYNGEE. V lost 1 base, J lost 6 bases, and 7 bases lay in between. The CDR3 nucleotides are TGTGCCAGCAGCGTATGGGGGGCCGGGGAGCTGTTTTTT. Protein product: CASSVWGAGELFF.